The rows below give T cell receptor beta chains drawn from one sample of a study of cytomegalovirus exposure and HLA in healthy donors. Data came from immunoSEQ multiplex PCR; TCRdb stores just in-frame clones and leaves some out. The profile covers about 160,000 clones, with roughly 80% appearing a single time and under 2.5% taken by the ten largest. Specimen: PBMCs. Receptor source: a female donor in good health and CMV-seronegative. Each CDR3 is given with its conserved first and last residue. The D gene is left open where the match is weak. Clone size is shown for a subset of rows, as once, few, many or a class of expanded clone.

clone_size j_call d_call v_call cdr3_length cdr3_nt cdr3_aa
. TRBJ2-1 TRBD2 TRBV2 15 TGTGCCAGCAGTGAAGTTAGCGGGACGGTTGGGGAGCAGTTCTTC CASSEVSGTVGEQFF
. TRBJ2-7 . TRBV7-9 15 TGTGCCAGCAGCTTAGTAGGGGCCAGCTCCTACGAGCAGTACTTC CASSLVGASSYEQYF
. TRBJ2-1 . TRBV19 14 TGTGCCACTACGCCACGGGAAGGGCGCAATGAGCAGTTCTTC CATTPREGRNEQFF
. TRBJ2-6 TRBD1 TRBV29-1 16 TGCAGCGTCCGACAGGGGTCCACCTCTGGGGCCAACGTCCTGACTTTC CSVRQGSTSGANVLTF
. TRBJ1-1 . TRBV11-3 13 TGTGCCAGCAGCTTCCAGGGCAACACTGAAGCTTTCTTT CASSFQGNTEAFF
few TRBJ2-7 TRBD2 TRBV9 16 TGTGCCAGCAGCGTAGGGACTAGCGGGGCCTCCTACGAGCAGTACTTC CASSVGTSGASYEQYF
. TRBJ2-7 TRBD1 TRBV6-5 13 TGTGCCAGCAGCCGACAGGGACCAGGCGAGCAGTACTTC CASSRQGPGEQYF
. TRBJ2-2 . TRBV7-9 12 TGTGCCAGCAGCACGGGGGCCGGGGAGCTGTTTTTT CASSTGAGELFF
. TRBJ1-2 TRBD1 TRBV30 13 TGTGCCTGGAGTGAACAGGGGCACTATGGCTACACCTTC CAWSEQGHYGYTF
. TRBJ2-7 . TRBV30 13 TGTGCCTGGTTCGGACCACAGGGCTACGAGCAGTACTTC CAWFGPQGYEQYF
. TRBJ1-1 . TRBV6-1 14 TGTGCCAGCTCCCTATTGCGGGAAGACACTGAAGCTTTCTTT CASSLLREDTEAFF
. TRBJ1-1 TRBD1 TRBV30 16 TGTGCCTGGAGGAGACAGCGGACAGGGCAAAACACTGAAGCTTTCTTT CAWRRQRTGQNTEAFF
. TRBJ2-2 TRBD2 TRBV25-1 18 TGTGCCAGCAGTGAACCAAGAGGGAGGGGCGGCGGCACCGGGGAGCTGTTTTTT CASSEPRGRGGGTGELFF
. TRBJ1-2 . TRBV2 11 TGTGCCAGCAGTGTTATCTATGGCTACACCTTC CASSVIYGYTF
many TRBJ1-3 . TRBV5-6 13 TGTGCCAGCAGCTGGCTGGTGGGAAACACCATATATTTT CASSWLVGNTIYF
. TRBJ1-2 TRBD1 TRBV5-1 14 TGCGCCAGCAAGACAGGGTCGACTAACTATGGCTACACCTTC CASKTGSTNYGYTF
few TRBJ1-6 TRBD1 TRBV6-5 14 TGTGCCAGCAGCCCACAGGGGAATAATTCACCCCTCCACTTT CASSPQGNNSPLHF
. TRBJ2-5 . TRBV30 13 TGTGCCTGGAGTGTACGAGGGTCGGAGACCCAGTACTTC CAWSVRGSETQYF
. TRBJ2-7 . TRBV4-1 15 TGCGCCAGCAGCCAAGCCGGGACTTTCTCCTACGAGCAGTACTTC CASSQAGTFSYEQYF
. TRBJ2-7 . TRBV7-9 12 TGTTCCAGCAGCTCAAACTCCTACGAGCAGTACTTC CSSSSNSYEQYF
. TRBJ2-1 TRBD2 TRBV30 14 TGTGCCTCCGCCCGGACTAGCGGCTACAATGAGCAGTTCTTC CASARTSGYNEQFF
. TRBJ2-1 TRBD2 TRBV6-1 17 TGTGCCAGCAGTGAACTAGCGGGAGGGCCGACGTGGAATGAGCAGTTCTTC CASSELAGGPTWNEQFF
. TRBJ2-5 TRBD2 TRBV5-6 16 TGTGCCAGCAGCCCCCCGACGGGGGGGCCCTCGGGGACCCAGTACTTC CASSPPTGGPSGTQYF
. TRBJ2-1 . TRBV4-1 17 TGCGCCAGCAGCCATCGCCCGGGACTCCAGAACCACAATGAGCAGTTCTTC CASSHRPGLQNHNEQFF
once TRBJ2-7 . TRBV14 15 TGTGCCAGCAGCCAAGAGCAGGGTCGGCCGTACGAGCAGTACTTC CASSQEQGRPYEQYF
few TRBJ1-5 TRBD1 TRBV10-3 15 TGTGCCATCAGCCCCGACAGGGGTGCCAGTCAGCCCCAGCATTTT CAISPDRGASQPQHF
. TRBJ2-7 TRBD1 TRBV4-2 17 TGTGCCAGCAGCCAAGGGGGTGGGGGGACAGGAGCCTACGAGCAGTACTTC CASSQGGGGTGAYEQYF
. TRBJ2-7 TRBD1 TRBV2 16 TGTGCCAGCAGAGCCGCCCCCGGGACAGGGGGCCACGAGCAGTACTTC CASRAAPGTGGHEQYF